The 32 T cell receptor beta chains below come from one sample, sequenced in a study of T cells in Graves' hyperthyroidism and ophthalmopathy. Authors of the study amplified TCR beta CDR3 regions from RNA transcripts. HTBI primers were the set used in a first-round RT-PCR of the TCR CDR3. TCRdb independently ran MiXCR on the multiplex PCR reads; one entry per CDR3 protein. Here the sample spans more than 550,000 distinct CDR3 sequences, about 19% being singletons. Sequenced: blood. The origin of the receptors is a woman aged 50 to 65 with Graves' hyperthyroidism that later progressed to Graves' ophthalmopathy.

This clonotype appeared many times. V usage is TRBV5-1 and J usage is TRBJ2-3; no reliable D call. There are 16 residues in the CDR3. V was shortened by 5 bases and J by 1 base, with 17 bases between the two germline ends. CDR1 is SGHRS, CDR2 YFSETQ, per germline. This CDR3 is CASSSANFLGTDTQYF. The CDR3 bases are TGCGCCAGCAGTTCCGCTAACTTCCTGGGCACAGATACGCAGTATTTT.

This clonotype was seen ten or more times. The V and J genes are TRBV18 and TRBJ2-1, with 14 bases that match TRBD2. The length of the CDR3 is 18 residues. CDR1 KGHSH and CDR2 LQKENI come from the germline V gene. After removal of 1 base from V and 8 bases from J, the junction contained 10 bases not matched to a gene. CDR3 protein: CASSPRASTSGGADEQFF. CDR3 coding DNA: TGTGCCAGCTCACCACGGGCCTCGACTAGCGGGGGGGCGGATGAGCAGTTCTTC.

This clonotype was seen a handful of times. The rearrangement joins TRBV2 to TRBJ2-7; 8 bases are a match to TRBD1. This CDR3 region has 16 residues. J was trimmed by 2 bases and V by 8 bases; bases with no gene match: 14. Per the germline V gene, CDR1 is SNHLY and CDR2 is FYNNEI. In DNA form, the CDR3 reads TGTGCCAGCCGTCCCGGGACAGGACCCGCCGCCTACGAGCAGTACTTC. As protein: CASRPGTGPAAYEQYF.

This clonotype came up a few times. The V gene is TRBV10-3, the J gene TRBJ1-1; D uncertain. Trimming left V 7 bases short and J 3 bases short, with 12 bases between. Germline assignment: CDR1 ENHRY and CDR2 SYGVKD. The CDR3 has 13 amino acids. The CDR3 nucleotides are TGTGCCATCAAAATAGCCGCGGACACTGAAGCTTTCTTT. Protein: CAIKIAADTEAFF.

This clonotype was recorded a few times. The genes are TRBV20-1 and TRBJ2-3; TRBD1 matches at 9 bases. Trimming at V came to 2 bases and at J to 5 bases, leaving 2 bases not matched to a gene. The V gene's germline CDR1 is DFQATT and CDR2 SNEGSKA (reference sequence). This CDR3 is 13 amino acids long. CDR3 sequence: CSARWTGVDTQYF. CDR3 DNA: TGCAGTGCTAGATGGACAGGGGTAGATACGCAGTATTTT.

The J gene is TRBJ2-1, the V gene TRBV6-1; tentative D call: TRBD2 (7 bases). Germline V gene sequence: CDR1 MNHNS, CDR2 SASEGT. CDR3 length: 13 residues. Trimming cost V 6 bases and J 9 bases, with 15 bases left between them. CDR3 region: CASRTGGRGEQFF. CDR3 sequence (DNA): TGTGCCAGCAGAACGGGGGGCCGGGGTGAGCAGTTCTTC.

This clonotype occurred many times. This chain links TRBV7-9 with TRBJ2-1, with TRBD1 matching over 9 bases. CDR1 and CDR2 from the germline V gene are SEHNR and FQNEAQ (reference sequence). The CDR3 runs 14 residues. J gave up 5 bases and V 4 bases, and 3 bases lay outside the gene matches. The CDR3 reads CASSWTGANNEQFF. The CDR3 DNA is TGTGCCAGCAGCTGGACAGGGGCCAACAATGAGCAGTTCTTC.

With regard to this clonotype: A single base separates this from a much larger clone, so it may be a read error. V usage is TRBV7-2 and J usage is TRBJ2-7, with D hard to call. From germline, CDR1 is SGHTA and CDR2 FQGNSA. V was trimmed by 5 bases and J by 0 bases, leaving 11 bases between them. The CDR3 consists of 14 residues. The CDR3: CASSPGRISYEQYF. CDR3 bases: TGTGCCAGCAGCCCCGGACGGATCTCCTACGAGCAGTACTTC.

This clonotype was observed a few times. The rearrangement joins TRBV13 to TRBJ2-1; 7 bases fit TRBD2. The junction had 15 bases not matched to a gene; V was cut back by 5 bases and J by 5 bases. From germline, CDR1 is PRHDT and CDR2 FYEKMQ (reference sequence). The CDR3 runs to 17 residues. The CDR3 here is CASSLTSPAGVHNEQFF. In DNA, the CDR3 is TGTGCCAGCAGCCTCACTAGCCCCGCGGGGGTACACAATGAGCAGTTCTTC.

This clonotype was observed at least ten times. The chain uses TRBV20-1 and TRBJ2-5; 7 bases match TRBD2. This CDR3 spans 16 amino acids. The V gene end was trimmed by 0 bases and the J gene end by 1 base; junction bases not matched to a gene: 8. CDR1 and CDR2 (germline): DFQATT, SNEGSKA (reference sequence). The CDR3 loop reads CSARDFGSGTQETQYF. The CDR3 nucleotides read TGCAGTGCTAGAGATTTTGGAAGCGGGACCCAAGAGACCCAGTACTTC.

The rearrangement joins TRBV20-1 to TRBJ1-1; D unclear. V dropped 0 bases and J dropped 0 bases, with 8 bases sitting between them. The length of the CDR3 is 14 residues. Germline CDR1 reads DFQATT; CDR2 reads SNEGSKA (reference sequence). The CDR3 DNA reads TGCAGTGCTAGAGATCTGACGGTGAACACTGAAGCTTTCTTT. It yields the protein CSARDLTVNTEAFF.

There are a few counts of this clonotype. The chain has TRBV6-1 and TRBJ2-5; TRBD2 is a possible D gene (5 bases). Trimming left V 7 bases short and J 3 bases short, with 15 bases between. The CDR3 runs 14 residues. Germline CDR1 MNHNS, CDR2 SASEGT. CDR3: CASTLGDIEETQYF. The CDR3 DNA follows: TGTGCCAGCACCCTGGGAGACATCGAAGAGACCCAGTACTTC.

The rearrangement joins TRBV6-5 to TRBJ2-5; D not certain. Per the germline V gene, CDR1 is MNHEY and CDR2 is SVGAGI. V was pared by 0 bases and J by 1 base, with 6 bases between. The CDR3 runs 14 residues. CDR3 region: CASSYSTIQETQYF. CDR3 in DNA: TGTGCCAGCAGTTACTCTACCATCCAAGAGACCCAGTACTTC.

This clonotype was counted a few times. The V and J genes are TRBV20-1 and TRBJ2-7, with 14 bases lining up with TRBD2. Germline values: CDR1 DFQATT, CDR2 SNEGSKA (reference sequence). The CDR3 is 17 amino acids. V dropped 2 bases and J dropped 6; count of bases not matched to a gene: 12. CDR3 nucleotides: TGCAGTGCTAGACGACTAGCGGGGGGGTTAGCGGCCTCCGAGCAGTACTTC. Protein product: CSARRLAGGLAASEQYF.

The chain uses TRBV5-1 and TRBJ2-1; 9 bases agree with TRBD2. The CDR3 length is 16 residues. The V gene's germline CDR1 is SGHRS and CDR2 YFSETQ. The ends lost 4 bases at V and 6 bases at J; junction bases unmatched: 11. In nucleotides, the CDR3 is TGCGCCAGCAGCGATGGCTTCCTAGCGGGGAGCAATGAGCAGTTCTTC. It codes for CASSDGFLAGSNEQFF.

The genes are TRBV11-2 and TRBJ2-1, with 7 bases aligning to TRBD1. V shed 5 bases and J 14 bases; nucleotides not matched to a gene: 9. The CDR3 has 12 amino acids. Germline CDR1 and CDR2: SGHAT and FQNNGV. The CDR3 sequence: CASSPAGTAEFF. Written as DNA, the CDR3 is TGTGCCAGCAGCCCCGCCGGGACAGCGGAGTTCTTC.

The chain links TRBV29-1 to TRBJ2-5; 7 bases agree with TRBD1. Looked up from germline, CDR1 is SQVTM and CDR2 is ANQGSEA. The CDR3 consists of 13 residues. With 7 bases clipped from V and 5 bases from J, the junction kept 10 bases outside the gene matches. The CDR3, as DNA: TGCAGCGGACTTCAGACAGGGCGGGAGACCCAGTACTTC. The encoded protein is CSGLQTGRETQYF.

This chain uses TRBV30 with TRBJ2-7; 11 bases fit TRBD2. The CDR3 runs 14 residues. The V segment lost 1 base and the J segment 4 bases; nucleotides outside the gene matches: 3. The germline V gene has CDR1 GTSNPN and CDR2 SVGIG (reference sequence). CDR3 nucleotides: TGTGCCTGGAGTGCGACTAGCGGGAATTACGAGCAGTACTTC. Its translation is CAWSATSGNYEQYF.

This clonotype was recorded a few times. The chain employs TRBV15 and TRBJ1-3; no definite D call. Trimming shortened V by 0 bases and J by 1 base, and 13 bases separated the two germline ends. The germline V gene encodes CDR1 LNHNV and CDR2 YYDKDF (reference sequence). This CDR3 has 17 residues. CDR3 protein: CATSRDEDRRSGNTIYF. DNA for the CDR3: TGTGCCACCAGCAGAGATGAGGACCGGCGATCTGGAAACACCATATATTTT.

This clonotype was detected many times. This chain joins TRBV5-1 and TRBJ2-2; the D is unclear. Germline V CDR1 and CDR2: SGHRS, YFSETQ. Deletions cut 0 bases from V and 1 base from J, with 7 bases between. The CDR3 is made up of 15 amino acids. Here the CDR3 DNA reads TGCGCCAGCAGCTTGGTAGCAGAGAACACCGGGGAGCTGTTTTTT. It yields the protein CASSLVAENTGELFF.

This clonotype was detected a few times. The junction departs from the called germline gene at one end, perhaps through a read error. J is TRBJ1-1 and V is TRBV27, with D maybe TRBD1 (6 bases). The germline gives CDR1 MNHEY, CDR2 SMNVEV (reference sequence). The CDR3 length is 14 residues. The CDR3 bases are TGTGCCAGCAGTTGGGACGGGGGCGGCACTGGAGCTTTCTTT. Protein: CASSWDGGGTGAFF.

The V gene is TRBV7-3, the J gene TRBJ2-7; TRBD1 or TRBD2 may be the D gene (6 bases each). CDR3 size: 13 residues. V lost 8 bases and J lost 4, with 15 bases in between. Germline-derived CDR1 and CDR2 are SGHTA and FQGTGA. In DNA form, the CDR3 reads TGTGCCAGCGGTTCAAAAGGGGGGTACGAGCAGTACTTC. Encoded protein: CASGSKGGYEQYF.

V and J are TRBV7-9 and TRBJ1-4; unclear D gene. The V end lost 6 bases, the J end lost 4 bases, and 12 bases lay between the germline ends. Germline CDR1 SEHNR, CDR2 FQNEAQ (reference sequence). The CDR3 extends over 14 amino acids. The CDR3 coding sequence is TGTGCCAGCAGTTCGACGGAGTTTAATGAAAAACTGTTTTTT. Its translation is CASSSTEFNEKLFF.

The sample holds one count of this clonotype. V gene TRBV6-4 combines with J gene TRBJ2-1, with TRBD2 identical over 9 bases. Per germline, CDR1 MRHNA and CDR2 SNTAGT. The V gene end was trimmed by 5 bases and the J gene end by 7 bases; junction bases not matched to a gene: 15. This CDR3 contains 17 residues. The CDR3 is CASSTPGAGGHPNEQFF. CDR3 nucleotide sequence: TGTGCCAGCAGTACCCCAGGTGCGGGGGGGCATCCTAATGAGCAGTTCTTC.

The genes are TRBV10-3 and TRBJ2-2; tentative D call: TRBD1 (6 bases). CDR1 and CDR2 (germline): ENHRY, SYGVKD. The CDR3 totals 15 residues. Trimming took 5 bases from V and 1 from J, leaving 11 bases between them. In DNA, the CDR3 is TGTGCCATCAGTATGACAGGAGAGAACACCGGGGAGCTGTTTTTT. Residues: CAISMTGENTGELFF.

The rearrangement uses TRBV27 and TRBJ1-4; D remains unclear. Germline CDR1 MNHEY, CDR2 SMNVEV (reference sequence). The CDR3 is 15 residues long. The ends were cut back, 5 bases at V and 7 bases at J, with 17 bases in the middle. CDR3 DNA: TGTGCCAGCAGTCCTTGGGATCGGGCGAGTGAAAAACTGTTTTTT. Its protein product is CASSPWDRASEKLFF.

The genes are TRBV7-2 and TRBJ1-1; 7 positions agree with TRBD1. The CDR3 has 14 residues. V lost 4 bases and J lost 5; bases outside the gene matches: 7. Germline V gene lookup returns CDR1 SGHTA and CDR2 FQGNSA. The DNA for the CDR3 is TGTGCCAGCAGCTACCAGGGGGTACGGACTGAAGCTTTCTTT. Its protein is CASSYQGVRTEAFF.

The V and J genes are TRBV2 and TRBJ2-1; 11 nucleotides line up with TRBD1. Germline V lookup: CDR1 SNHLY, CDR2 FYNNEI. The CDR3 contains 14 residues. J gave up 8 bases and V 5 bases, and 5 bases lay outside the gene matches. The CDR3 DNA reads as TGTGCCAGCAGTCAGGACAGGGGGCTATATGAGCAGTTCTTC. This gives the protein CASSQDRGLYEQFF.

V is TRBV30 and J is TRBJ2-3; TRBD1 agrees at 9 bases. CDR3 length: 14 amino acids. Per germline, CDR1 GTSNPN and CDR2 SVGIG (reference sequence). V gave up 3 bases and J gave up 6 bases; unmatched junction bases: 7. The CDR3 region has the DNA TGTGCCTGGAGGGACAGGGGCCGAGGGGATACGCAGTATTTT. Protein sequence: CAWRDRGRGDTQYF.

This clonotype is a singleton in its sample. V and J are TRBV27 and TRBJ2-1; no firm D call. The CDR3 is made up of 12 amino acids. Germline loops: CDR1 MNHEY, CDR2 SMNVEV (reference sequence). V lost 5 bases and J lost 6, with 8 bases in between. The DNA for the CDR3 is TGTGCCAGCAGTAGGCGGCGCAATGAGCAGTTCTTC. This gives the protein CASSRRRNEQFF.

The chain carries TRBV2 and TRBJ2-7; TRBD1 or TRBD2 may be the D gene (6 bases each). V was pared by 6 bases and J by 2 bases, with 11 bases between. This CDR3 is built from 13 residues. In germline, CDR1 is SNHLY, CDR2 FYNNEI. The CDR3, as DNA: TGTGCCAGCAGCGGGGGCGCTACCTACGAGCAGTACTTC. Protein sequence: CASSGGATYEQYF.

The rearrangement links TRBV10-3 to TRBJ1-4, with D hard to call. This CDR3 has 16 amino acids. The germline V gene encodes CDR1 ENHRY and CDR2 SYGVKD. The ends were cut back, 3 bases at V and 6 bases at J, with 17 bases in the middle. DNA of the CDR3: TGTGCCATCAGTGACCCGGACGCCGGTCTGGATGAAAAACTGTTTTTT. It encodes CAISDPDAGLDEKLFF.